A selection of T cell receptor beta chains follows, all from one sample in a study of shared clonotypes between healthy human individuals. Assay used: immunoSEQ multiplex PCR; TCRdb lists only in-frame clones, some missing. Seen here are hundreds of thousands of clones, approximately 95% observed once, and the top ten hold around 0.11%. The sample taken for sequencing was naive CD8+ T cells sorted from blood. These receptors all stem from a woman aged 30 to 39 in good health. The CDR3 runs from the conserved cysteine through the conserved F or W.

TRBJ1-1 | TRBV5-6 | CASSLGLEAFF
TRBJ2-7 | TRBV27 | CASRRSQGAYEQYF
TRBJ1-2 | TRBV27 | CASSSNPSTYGYTF
TRBJ1-6 | TRBV5-4 | CASSLGPYSPLHF
TRBJ2-3 | TRBV27 | CASSFLRSTDTQYF
TRBJ2-7 | TRBV4-1 | CASSQDPDLLFYEQYF
TRBJ2-7 | TRBV7-8 | CASSPGTARYEQYF
TRBJ1-4 | TRBV5-6 | CASSRGTGDEKLFF
TRBJ2-3 | TRBV7-3 | CASSLWTSGTDTQYF
TRBJ1-4 | TRBV10-2 | CASRDGALDREFREKLFF
TRBJ2-1 | TRBV9 | CASSVGGTSSYNEQFF
TRBJ2-1 | TRBV27 | CASSQGQGASHEQFF
TRBJ2-3 | TRBV28 | CASSLRLGDTQYF
TRBJ2-1 | TRBV6-1 | CASRPGQGVYNEQFF
TRBJ2-1 | TRBV7-2 | CASSGRFRRPGDEQFF
TRBJ1-2 | TRBV19 | CASSPTGANYGYTF
TRBJ2-2 | TRBV7-6 | CASSLGEGGELFF
TRBJ2-7 | TRBV10-3 | CAISGEIAGTPYEQYF
TRBJ1-5 | TRBV19 | CASGWRVLFGTQHF
TRBJ1-1 | TRBV30 | CAWADLRGTEAFF
TRBJ2-1 | TRBV27 | CASSTRTSGIYNEQFF
TRBJ2-7 | TRBV4-1 | CASSQDQVRLPGEQYF
TRBJ1-1 | TRBV7-6 | CASSPFGANTEAFF
TRBJ1-1 | TRBV28 | CASSLLWNTEAFF
TRBJ2-1 | TRBV11-1 | CASSLPRGTGGSNEQFF
TRBJ1-1 | TRBV27 | CASSFGLSTEAFF
TRBJ2-7 | TRBV11-2 | CASSPRLAPYEQYF
TRBJ1-2 | TRBV2 | CASSVRTGNYGYTF
TRBJ2-1 | TRBV6-5 | CASRETGVNEQFF
TRBJ2-1 | TRBV11-2 | CASSLGKPEQFF
TRBJ2-2 | TRBV7-9 | CASSLPGQAGELFF
TRBJ2-1 | TRBV27 | CASRPGTSGTSDEQFF
TRBJ2-7 | TRBV7-8 | CASSERLAGGPTYEQYF
TRBJ1-5 | TRBV28 | CASSLDRGRYQPQHF
TRBJ2-2 | TRBV5-4 | CASSPSRLAGDFGELFF
- | TRBV29-1 | CSVAAPDRSYEQYF
TRBJ2-1 | TRBV4-1 | CASSPSSATVFF
TRBJ1-1 | TRBV6-1 | CASSMMRADTEAFF